The 2 T cell receptor beta chains below were found in one sample sequenced in a study of T cells after yellow fever vaccination. TCRdb reanalysed the 5' RACE reads using MiXCR and keeps one entry per CDR3 protein. The table lists approximately 330,000 distinct CDR3 sequences, 12% of them singletons. Sequencing used CD4+ T cells sorted from PBMCs, obtained 15 days after the yellow fever booster vaccination. These receptors all stem from a man aged 18 to 30 who received the YFV17D yellow fever vaccine.

The J gene is TRBJ1-2, the V gene TRBV25-1, with no clear D. CDR3 size: 14 residues. Germline V lookup: CDR1 MGHDK, CDR2 SYGVNS. With 5 bases removed from V and 8 bases from J, the gap between germline ends came to 18 bases. CDR3: CASSSEPLINGYTF. The CDR3 bases are TGTGCCAGCAGTTCCGAGCCCCTCATCAACGGCTACACCTTC.

The chain is built from TRBV7-2 and TRBJ1-5; TRBD1 might be the D (6 bases). Germline V gene lookup returns CDR1 SGHTA and CDR2 FQGNSA. Trimming removed 1 base from V and 3 bases from J, with 10 bases in between. This CDR3 comprises 15 residues. CDR3 loop: CASSLGRGHNQPQHF. The CDR3 bases are TGTGCCAGCAGCTTAGGGCGGGGGCACAATCAGCCCCAGCATTTT. The entire variable domain, with the rest obtained from reference TRBV7-2 and TRBJ1-5, is as follows: GAGVSQSPSNKVTEKGKDVELRCDPISGHTALYWYRQSLGQGLEFLIYFQGNSAPDKSGLPSDRFSAERTGGSVSTLTIQRTQQEDSAVYLCASSLGRGHNQPQHFGDGTRLSIL.